This T cell receptor (beta chain) originates from a study of post-analysis software for immune sequencing data. Comments on this clonotype: Its antigen is currently unknown.

Unique-molecular-identifier-tagged TCR beta cDNA libraries were used. TCRdb ran MiXCR on the PCR reads and lists one entry per CDR3 protein. The table has approximately 730,000 distinct CDR3 sequences, approximately 30% seen once. V dropped 7 bases and J dropped 5 bases, with 17 bases sitting between them. The germline gives CDR1 SQVTM, CDR2 ANQGSEA. CDR3 length: 13 residues. Study-wide points: Under the F measure, samples that were prepared in one batch clustered strongly together. Comparison of patients with controls showed 4 to 6 TRBV segments more frequent in patients, TRBV5-6, TRBV5-1 and TRBV20-1 among them. When compared against controls, multiple sclerosis patients showed significantly lower normalized Chao1 diversity.

The TCR originated in a girl aged 10 to 17 with multiple sclerosis. The material sequenced was blood. V is TRBV29-1 and J is TRBJ1-1; possibly TRBD1 for D (5 bases). CDR3 nucleotides: TGCAGCGGGAGCCTGGTTGGGGGAACTGAAGCTTTCTTT. It is translated as CSGSLVGGTEAFF.